What follows describes a single T cell receptor (beta chain). The antigen remains undetermined. Profiling relied on immunoSEQ multiplex PCR, and the TCRdb table lists in-frame clones only, not all of them. This sample has around 750,000 clones; roughly 70% occur once, and the top ten carry 1.5% to 2%. The sample is drawn from a study of shared clonotypes between healthy human individuals. Study-wide points: The expectation was that sequencing depth would affect clonotype sharing among donors.

CDR1 is SGHRS and CDR2 is YFSETQ in the germline V gene. The CDR3 length is 14 residues. The V gene lost 0 bases and the J gene lost 1 base, with 7 bases spanning the gap. Sequencing used memory CD4+ T cells sorted from blood. Stated subset: CD45RA-negative fraction. The receptor was derived from a woman aged 25 to 39 in good health. The chain links TRBV5-1 to TRBJ1-1; D uncertain. Written as DNA, the CDR3 is TGCGCCAGCAGCTTGGAAGTGGAGAACACTGAAGCTTTCTTT. It yields the protein CASSLEVENTEAFF.